These 28 T cell receptor beta chains share one sample of origin, sequenced in a study of blood T cell repertoires in COVID-19 (dated by TCRdb to 2020 to 2021). Libraries were made using the immunoSEQ multiplex PCR assay. TCRdb retrieved this table from immuneACCESS and kept in-frame rearrangements only. Not all clones are present; in checked studies, unresolved V genes account for under half, and no reason is known for the remainder. The sample table shows some 57,000 clones, and 70% to 90% are seen once. The top ten hold 0.9% to 1.2% of the sample. The sample comprised peripheral blood. The receptor set was obtained from a man aged 65-85 years with acute or convalescent COVID-19.

The V and J genes are TRBV6-5 and TRBJ1-1; weak D call: TRBD1 (5 bases). The germline V gene encodes CDR1 MNHEY and CDR2 SVGAGI. The V end was cut by 2 bases, the J end by 4 bases, with 11 bases between. The CDR3 extends over 14 amino acids. CDR3 in amino acids: CASSYPQGGTEAFF. In nucleotides, the CDR3 is TGTGCCAGCAGTTACCCCCAGGGAGGCACTGAAGCTTTCTTT.

This chain connects TRBV2 to TRBJ1-1; 7 nucleotides line up with TRBD1. V shed 5 bases and J 7 bases; nucleotides not matched to a gene: 4. The CDR3 consists of 12 residues. Germline V gives CDR1 SNHLY, CDR2 FYNNEI. The CDR3 spells CASSLQGNEAFF. The CDR3 coding sequence is TGTGCCAGCAGTCTACAGGGGAATGAAGCTTTCTTT.

This chain connects TRBV5-6 to TRBJ1-2; 8 nucleotides line up with TRBD1. V dropped 0 bases and J dropped 7; count of bases not matched to a gene: 8. This CDR3 comprises 15 residues. Per germline, CDR1 SGHDT and CDR2 YYEEEE. For the CDR3, the DNA is TGTGCCAGCAGCTTGGATCGGACAGGGACCGTTGGCTACACCTTC. This gives the protein CASSLDRTGTVGYTF.

This clone was counted once. V gene TRBV6-6 combines with J gene TRBJ1-1; 7 bases are a match to TRBD1. Germline CDR1 MNHNY, CDR2 SVGAGI (reference sequence). The CDR3 totals 15 residues. With 4 bases clipped from V and 5 bases from J, the junction kept 10 bases outside the gene matches. The DNA for the CDR3 is TGTGCCAGCAGTTCAGAGGGGGCGCGGGGAACTGAAGCTTTCTTT. Translation gives CASSSEGARGTEAFF.

The genes are TRBV6-6 and TRBJ2-3; D unclear. CDR1 and CDR2 from the germline V gene are MNHNY and SVGAGI (reference sequence). CDR3 size: 16 residues. Trimming took off 6 bases at V and 1 base at J, with 17 bases between the two ends. CDR3 DNA: TGTGCCAGCAGGCCCCTGGTGGCATTGGGCACAGATACGCAGTATTTT. It codes for CASRPLVALGTDTQYF.

The chain has TRBV3-1 (or the pseudogene TRBV3-2) and TRBJ2-5; D is unclear. The CDR3 extends over 16 amino acids. Between the trimmed V and J ends, which lost 0 bases and 1 base, there was a span of 12 bases. Germline-derived CDR1 and CDR2 are LGHDT and YNNKEL (reference sequence). The CDR3: CASSQEPYGLQETQYF. CDR3 DNA sequence: TGTGCCAGCAGCCAAGAACCCTATGGGCTCCAAGAGACCCAGTACTTC.

The genes are TRBV4-1 and TRBJ1-4, with TRBD1 matching over 7 bases. This CDR3 is 15 amino acids long. The germline CDR1 and CDR2 sequences are MGHRA and YSYEKL. The ends lost 3 bases at V and 8 bases at J; junction bases unmatched: 9. Here the CDR3 DNA reads TGCGCCAGCAGCCACAGACAGGGATCGAGGGAAAAACTGTTTTTT. This sequence encodes CASSHRQGSREKLFF.

This rearrangement joins TRBV4-2 to TRBJ2-1; 7 bases map to TRBD1. Trimming cost V 0 bases and J 8 bases; bases outside gene matches: 16. The CDR3 is made up of 18 amino acids. From germline, CDR1 is LGHNA and CDR2 YNFKEQ. CDR3 DNA: TGTGCCAGCAGCCAAGAAAGGCTTGGAGCAGGGGGTTTGGATGAGCAGTTCTTC. It translates to CASSQERLGAGGLDEQFF.

This chain links TRBV28 with TRBJ1-5; D call uncertain. The germline V gene has CDR1 MDHEN and CDR2 SYDVKM. The ends were cut back, 6 bases at V and 5 bases at J, with 20 bases in the middle. CDR3 length: 16 amino acids. The CDR3 here is CASRGRHARSYQPQHF. The CDR3 DNA sequence: TGTGCCAGCAGGGGTAGACATGCCCGATCCTATCAGCCCCAGCATTTT.

This chain links TRBV29-1 with TRBJ1-1, with 8 bases fitting TRBD1. In germline, CDR1 is SQVTM, CDR2 ANQGSEA. Unmatched junction bases numbered 18, after V lost 7 bases and J lost 5 bases. The CDR3 has 16 amino acids. The CDR3 loop is CSAVGQARGRLTEAFF. The DNA for the CDR3 is TGCAGCGCTGTGGGACAGGCTAGGGGAAGATTGACTGAAGCTTTCTTT.

CDR3 coding DNA: TGTGCCAGCAGCCGCAGGGGTGGGCGAAAAAATGAGCAGTTCTTC. Residues: CASSRRGGRKNEQFF. This chain links TRBV3-1 (or the pseudogene TRBV3-2) with TRBJ2-1; a possible D gene is TRBD1 (6 bases). V lost 4 bases and J 7 bases, leaving 17 bases between the germline ends. Looked up from germline, CDR1 is LGHDT and CDR2 is YNNKEL (reference sequence). This CDR3 is built from 15 residues.

V and J are TRBV7-9 and TRBJ2-1; D may be TRBD2 (6 bases). Deletions cut 5 bases from V and 12 bases from J, with 26 bases between. The CDR3 length is 16 residues. CDR1 is SEHNR and CDR2 is FQNEAQ in the germline V gene (reference sequence). The CDR3 DNA reads TGTGCCAGCAGCCGTTTACAAGCGGAGGGAGCCATTATGCAGTTCTTC. Translating gives CASSRLQAEGAIMQFF.

This clone showed up just a few times. V and J are TRBV4-1 and TRBJ1-2; D is unresolved. Germline V gene data show CDR1 as MGHRA and CDR2 as YSYEKL. Trimming left V 0 bases short and J 8 bases short, with 19 bases between. The CDR3 spans 16 residues. The CDR3 loop is CASSQERSGRLHGYTF. The CDR3 DNA reads TGCGCCAGCAGCCAAGAGCGATCCGGCAGGCTTCACGGCTACACCTTC.

The chain links TRBV19 to TRBJ2-3; TRBD2 might be the D (5 bases). Germline CDR1 reads LNHDA; CDR2 reads SQIVND (reference sequence). This CDR3 comprises 11 residues. Trimming shortened V by 11 bases and J by 5 bases, and 11 bases separated the two germline ends. The CDR3 protein is CAVGRQDTQYF. As DNA, the CDR3 is TGTGCCGTGGGGAGACAAGATACGCAGTATTTT.

The rearrangement uses TRBV27 and TRBJ2-5; 9 positions agree with TRBD2. V lost 9 bases to trimming and J lost 4 bases; unmatched junction nucleotides: 3. The CDR3 loop spans 12 amino acids. Germline assignment: CDR1 MNHEY and CDR2 SMNVEV (reference sequence). CDR3 region: CASRTSAETQYF. CDR3 nucleotide sequence: TGTGCCAGTCGGACTAGCGCAGAGACCCAGTACTTC.

The V gene is TRBV6-6, the J gene TRBJ2-3; TRBD2 matches 7 bases. V was pared by 6 bases and J by 5 bases, with 11 bases of the junction left unmatched. The CDR3 is 15 amino acids. CDR1 and CDR2 from the germline V gene are MNHNY and SVGAGI (reference sequence). The CDR3 DNA follows: TGTGCCAGCAGGACCGGGACTAACACCCTAGATACGCAGTATTTT. Translating gives CASRTGTNTLDTQYF.

This chain connects TRBV9 to TRBJ2-2, with TRBD2 as a possible D gene (7 bases). V lost 6 bases and J lost 1, with 13 bases in between. The CDR3 covers 15 residues. The germline gives CDR1 SGDLS, CDR2 YYNGEE. The CDR3, as DNA: TGTGCCAGCAAAGGGAGGGGGATGAACACCGGGGAGCTGTTTTTT. Its translation: CASKGRGMNTGELFF.

The chain recombines TRBV6-5 with TRBJ2-5, with D hard to call. CDR3 length: 13 residues. Germline lookup yields CDR1 MNHEY and CDR2 SVGAGI. V lost 6 bases to trimming and J lost 2 bases, with 10 bases between them. The CDR3 is CASSITTQETQYF. The CDR3 DNA reads TGTGCCAGCAGCATTACTACACAAGAGACCCAGTACTTC.

The chain uses TRBV10-1 and TRBJ1-2; TRBD1 agrees at 7 bases. The germline V gene has CDR1 WNHNN and CDR2 SYGVQD (reference sequence). The CDR3 loop spans 13 amino acids. The V and J ends lost 6 bases and 2 bases, in that order; junction bases with no gene match: 3. The CDR3, as DNA: TGCGCCAGCAGCACGGACAGGAACTATGGCTACACCTTC. Translated, it gives CASSTDRNYGYTF.

V is TRBV27 and J is TRBJ1-1; D not resolved. The CDR3 totals 16 residues. The germline CDR1 and CDR2 sequences are MNHEY and SMNVEV (reference sequence). The V end was cut by 5 bases, the J end by 0 bases, with 16 bases between. CDR3 DNA: TGTGCCAGCAGTCCGGGGAGGCCTATAATGAACACTGAAGCTTTCTTT. Its protein is CASSPGRPIMNTEAFF.

The gene calls are TRBV19 and TRBJ2-2; 8 bases match TRBD1. V lost 7 bases to trimming and J lost 5 bases; unmatched junction nucleotides: 6. The CDR3 consists of 14 residues. In germline, CDR1 is LNHDA, CDR2 SQIVND (reference sequence). The CDR3 region is CASTPRQGTGELFF. CDR3 DNA: TGTGCCAGTACCCCGAGACAGGGGACCGGGGAGCTGTTTTTT.

V is TRBV7-9 and J is TRBJ1-4; possibly TRBD1 for D (5 bases). V was pared by 4 bases and J by 8 bases, with 14 bases between. Germline CDR1 is SEHNR and CDR2 is FQNEAQ (reference sequence). CDR3 length: 14 amino acids. In DNA form, the CDR3 reads TGTGCCAGCAGCTCCCAGGGATCCGGGGAAAAACTGTTTTTT. Residues: CASSSQGSGEKLFF.

This chain connects TRBV2 to TRBJ2-2; 10 bases match TRBD2. CDR1 and CDR2 (germline): SNHLY, FYNNEI. The J segment lost 6 bases and the V segment lost 4 bases, leaving 8 bases of the junction unmatched. CDR3 length equals 16 residues. CDR3 amino acids: CASSVAAGGPPGELFF. In DNA, the CDR3 is TGTGCCAGCAGTGTTGCAGCGGGAGGGCCCCCCGGGGAGCTGTTTTTT.

The V and J genes are TRBV6-6 and TRBJ2-5, with a possible D match to TRBD1 (6 bases). Germline V CDR1 and CDR2: MNHNY, SVGAGI (reference sequence). Trimming left V 7 bases short and J 1 base short, with 16 bases between. This CDR3 region has 15 residues. The CDR3 sequence: CASKDGTPFQETQYF. The DNA of the CDR3 is TGTGCCAGCAAAGACGGGACACCCTTCCAAGAGACCCAGTACTTC.

This chain connects TRBV5-1 to TRBJ2-7; D call uncertain. This CDR3 contains 11 residues. Germline CDR1 reads SGHRS; CDR2 reads YFSETQ. The V gene lost 6 bases and the J gene lost 6 bases, with 10 bases spanning the gap. CDR3 region: CASTGSSEQYF. The CDR3 DNA reads as TGCGCCAGCACCGGGTCCAGCGAGCAGTACTTC.

The J gene is TRBJ1-4, the V gene TRBV24-1; TRBD1 agrees at 9 bases. Germline V lookup: CDR1 KGHDR, CDR2 SFDVKD. CDR3 length: 17 residues. V shed 4 bases, J shed 6 bases, and the junction held 11 bases outside the gene matches. CDR3 residues: CATSDWDRVGKDEKLFF. The CDR3 DNA is TGTGCCACCAGTGACTGGGACAGGGTTGGAAAAGATGAAAAACTGTTTTTT.

DNA of the CDR3: TGCAGCGTGTCCCGGGACAGGGCCTCCTACGAGCAGTACTTC. It codes for CSVSRDRASYEQYF. The chain recombines TRBV29-1 with TRBJ2-7; TRBD1 matches 9 bases. Germline CDR1 SQVTM, CDR2 ANQGSEA. The CDR3 spans 14 residues. The junction had 6 bases not matched to a gene; V was cut back by 6 bases and J by 0 bases.

The table lists this clone with a count of one. This rearrangement joins TRBV5-1 to TRBJ1-3, with TRBD1 identical over 8 bases. The CDR3 has 16 residues. Germline V gene lookup returns CDR1 SGHRS and CDR2 YFSETQ. After removal of 4 bases from V and 3 bases from J, the junction contained 9 bases not matched to a gene. The CDR3 nucleotides read TGCGCCAGCAGCCCCCCAGGGGGCTCTATTGGAAACACCATATATTTT. This sequence encodes CASSPPGGSIGNTIYF.